This T cell receptor beta chain derives from a study of T-cell memory formation after mild COVID-19. Points from the study as a whole: Some SARS-CoV-2-responding clones were already detected in memory before infection. While clones contracting from day 15 to 85 were balanced between CD4 and CD8, later expanders leaned CD4+. Most CD4+ clones that shrank were in CM and EM, while CD8+ ones turned up in EMRA.

TCRdb re-analysed the 5' RACE reads in MiXCR, keeping a single row per CDR3 protein. The sample lists 350,000 to 400,000 distinct CDR3 sequences; around a fifth were seen once. The CDR3 extends over 13 amino acids. Trimming removed 5 bases at V and 9 bases at J, with 11 bases between. CDR1 and CDR2 (germline): SGHAT, FQNNGV. A remark on this clonotype: Its cognate antigen is unknown.

The sample was PBMCs or a T cell subset sorted from them (not recorded which). The chain joins TRBV11-2 to TRBJ1-6; D not certain. The sequence derives from an adult woman who had mild COVID-19 (a few samples of this study predate the infection). Cell type and time point are not known. The CDR3 loop reads CASSPSGVSPLHF. CDR3 coding DNA: TGTGCCAGCAGCCCAAGCGGGGTTTCACCCCTCCACTTT.